Listed below are T cell receptor beta chains from one sample, sequenced in a study of T cell responses to AZD1222 COVID-19 vaccine. Repertoires were generated with immunoSEQ multiplex PCR, while TCRdb's copy carries only in-frame clones and drops some. Altogether 200,000 or so clones are present, 93% being singletons, with the ten largest covering 0.95% to 1.1%. The sequences come from peripheral blood, collected on day 0 of MenACWY control vaccination. The receptors were sampled from an adult in good health. CDR3s include the opening cysteine and the closing phenylalanine or tryptophan. A D gene is named only where the DNA matches it firmly.

v_call: TRBV6-1
d_call: .
cdr3_length: 14
cdr3_aa: CASSESFRQETQYF

v_call: TRBV6-5
d_call: .
cdr3_length: 15
cdr3_aa: CASSYSGRAGNTIYF

v_call: TRBV19
d_call: TRBD2
cdr3_length: 14
cdr3_aa: CASRLAGDTDTQYF

v_call: TRBV2
d_call: TRBD1
cdr3_length: 15
cdr3_aa: CASSIGTEEHSPLHF

v_call: TRBV12-3/TRBV12-4
d_call: TRBD1
cdr3_length: 13
cdr3_aa: CASSPRQGGGYTF

v_call: TRBV19
d_call: TRBD1
cdr3_length: 15
cdr3_aa: CASSRRDSLNTEAFF

v_call: TRBV5-4
d_call: TRBD1
cdr3_length: 15
cdr3_aa: CASSIGDSLLYGYTF

v_call: TRBV7-2
d_call: .
cdr3_length: 13
cdr3_aa: CASSSTFNQPQHF

v_call: TRBV7-2
d_call: .
cdr3_length: 15
cdr3_aa: CASSSSPNRNTEAFF

v_call: TRBV30
d_call: TRBD1
cdr3_length: 13
cdr3_aa: CAWSRTGNQPQHF

v_call: TRBV2
d_call: .
cdr3_length: 13
cdr3_aa: CASSVTVSIEQYF

v_call: TRBV7-3
d_call: .
cdr3_length: 14
cdr3_aa: CASSLQPDSTEAFF

v_call: TRBV24-1
d_call: .
cdr3_length: 14
cdr3_aa: CATSGKDSTDTQYF

v_call: TRBV4-2
d_call: .
cdr3_length: 16
cdr3_aa: CASSPRGGDSNQPQHF

v_call: TRBV6-1
d_call: .
cdr3_length: 15
cdr3_aa: CASSESRMANYGYTF

v_call: TRBV19
d_call: .
cdr3_length: 14
cdr3_aa: CASSIGGVRETQYF

v_call: TRBV14
d_call: .
cdr3_length: 13
cdr3_aa: CASSLGPDYGYTF

v_call: TRBV11-1
d_call: .
cdr3_length: 15
cdr3_aa: CASTPLRTVNTEAFF

v_call: TRBV3-1/TRBV3-2
d_call: .
cdr3_length: 14
cdr3_aa: CASSQGEGTYGYTF

v_call: TRBV18
d_call: .
cdr3_length: 13
cdr3_aa: CASCGDVWTEAFF

v_call: TRBV6-5
d_call: .
cdr3_length: 15
cdr3_aa: CASTRGSGTNEKLFF

v_call: TRBV19
d_call: TRBD1
cdr3_length: 16
cdr3_aa: CASSAHRGRVNTEAFF

v_call: TRBV7-6
d_call: .
cdr3_length: 15
cdr3_aa: CASSPRWVDTGELFF

v_call: TRBV19
d_call: .
cdr3_length: 15
cdr3_aa: CASSVGDGRVAEQYF

v_call: TRBV7-9
d_call: .
cdr3_length: 13
cdr3_aa: CASHRGARSEQFF

v_call: TRBV7-8
d_call: .
cdr3_length: 12
cdr3_aa: CASSKPTQEQYF

v_call: TRBV7-2
d_call: TRBD1
cdr3_length: 14
cdr3_aa: CASTGQGRTGELFF

v_call: TRBV3-1/TRBV3-2
d_call: .
cdr3_length: 15
cdr3_aa: CASSQAGHRNTEAFF

v_call: TRBV6-5
d_call: .
cdr3_length: 15
cdr3_aa: CASTTRGGGSEKLFF

v_call: TRBV29-1
d_call: TRBD1
cdr3_length: 17
cdr3_aa: CSVPQRGTARSYNEQFF

v_call: TRBV7-9
d_call: .
cdr3_length: 14
cdr3_aa: CASSLRGANNEQFF

v_call: TRBV16
d_call: .
cdr3_length: 14
cdr3_aa: CASSRNSRGYEQYF

v_call: TRBV3-1/TRBV3-2
d_call: .
cdr3_length: 16
cdr3_aa: CASSQDQRGAWTEAFF

v_call: TRBV5-8
d_call: .
cdr3_length: 14
cdr3_aa: CASSFIPGLNGYTF

v_call: TRBV5-1
d_call: .
cdr3_length: 14
cdr3_aa: CASSLTAGSYEQYF